This T cell receptor (beta chain) was sequenced during a study of control samples from healthy donors and cancer patients. This clone appeared once. This CDR3 contains 15 residues. The V gene's germline CDR1 is KGHSH and CDR2 LQKENI. J lost 6 bases, V lost 3 bases, and 2 bases had no gene match. Sequenced by immunoSEQ multiplex PCR; TCRdb stores in-frame clones only, minus some. The sample has over 150,000 clones; 95% to 96% are singletons. The TCR was taken from a woman under 40 in good health. V is TRBV18 and J is TRBJ2-1; TRBD2 agrees at 13 bases. Sequencing was performed on blood. CDR3 DNA sequence: TGTGCCAGCTCACCCTGGACTAGCGGGAGCAATGAGCAGTTCTTC. Its protein product is CASSPWTSGSNEQFF.